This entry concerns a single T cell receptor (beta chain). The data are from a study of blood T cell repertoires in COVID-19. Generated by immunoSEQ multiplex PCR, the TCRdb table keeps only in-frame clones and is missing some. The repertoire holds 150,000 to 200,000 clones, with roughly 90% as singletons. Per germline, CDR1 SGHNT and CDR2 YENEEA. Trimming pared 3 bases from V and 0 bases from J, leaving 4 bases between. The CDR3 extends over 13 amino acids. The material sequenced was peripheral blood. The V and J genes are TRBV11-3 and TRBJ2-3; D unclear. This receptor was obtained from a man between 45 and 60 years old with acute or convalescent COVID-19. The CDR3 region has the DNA TGTGCCAGCAGCTTCGGGAGCACAGATACGCAGTATTTT. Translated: CASSFGSTDTQYF.